Each of the 6 T cell receptor beta chains below was sequenced from the same sample in a study of spatial heterogeneity in lung cancer. TCRdb re-derived calls from the 5' RACE reads in MiXCR, one entry per CDR3 protein. The sample yields about 15,000 distinct CDR3 sequences, 3.6% seen once. Time point: sample taken at primary tumor resection. The sample in question was normal lung tissue next to the tumor, obtained at surgery. The receptors shown here come from a male donor with early-stage non-small cell lung cancer.

Ten or more counts support this clonotype. This beta chain is a stray sequence in a library constructed for alpha chains; its clone size is not meaningful. The chain couples TRBV20-1 to TRBJ1-1; unclear D gene. V was cut by 0 bases and J by 0 bases, with 11 bases left in between. The CDR3 sequence is 15 residues long. CDR1 is DFQATT, CDR2 SNEGSKA, per germline (reference sequence). Here the CDR3 DNA reads TGCAGTGCTAGAGACCAAATGTGGGTGAACACTGAAGCTTTCTTT. Encoded protein: CSARDQMWVNTEAFF.

This clonotype was detected many times. Being off target in a library aimed at alpha chains, this beta chain has a size of little meaning. The CDR3 coding sequence is TGTGCCAGCAGTTACTCGCCCTCGGGGGAGGACATTCAGTACTTC. Its protein product is CASSYSPSGEDIQYF. J is TRBJ2-4 and V is TRBV6-6; D might be TRBD2 (6 bases). The CDR3 spans 15 residues. V was shortened by 0 bases and J by 8 bases, with 14 bases between the two germline ends. In germline, CDR1 is MNHNY, CDR2 SVGAGI (reference sequence).

This clonotype was seen at least ten times. This beta chain slipped into a library made for alpha chains as a stray read, so its size is not meaningful. This chain uses TRBV6-1 with TRBJ2-2; D tentatively reads TRBD1 or TRBD2 (5 bases each). Deletions cut 3 bases from V and 7 bases from J, with 18 bases between. Germline CDR1 and CDR2: MNHNS and SASEGT. The CDR3 is 16 residues long. This CDR3 reads CASSDLLWDGVGELFF. DNA for the CDR3: TGTGCCAGCAGTGATCTTCTTTGGGACGGGGTCGGGGAGCTGTTTTTT.

This clonotype occurred many times. This beta chain slipped into a library made for alpha chains as a stray read, so its size is not meaningful. This chain joins TRBV6-5 and TRBJ2-7; a possible D gene is TRBD2 (5 bases). With 5 bases removed from V and 3 bases from J, the gap between germline ends came to 11 bases. This CDR3 has 13 amino acids. Looked up from germline, CDR1 is MNHEY and CDR2 is SVGAGI. The CDR3 is CASSTRTDYEQYF. CDR3 in DNA: TGTGCCAGCAGTACTAGGACTGACTACGAGCAGTACTTC.

Many counts were recorded for this clonotype. This beta chain appears as a stray read in a library generated for alpha chains; its size is not informative. The chain couples TRBV10-3 to TRBJ2-1; weak D call: TRBD2 (6 bases). Trimming cost V 4 bases and J 5 bases, with 15 bases left between them. This CDR3 region has 15 residues. Looked up from germline, CDR1 is ENHRY and CDR2 is SYGVKD. The CDR3 DNA reads TGTGCCATCAGTGGATTCGGAGGGTCGGACAATGAGCAGTTCTTC. Protein product: CAISGFGGSDNEQFF.

This clonotype was observed at least ten times. Since the library was made to target alpha chains, this beta chain is a stray read and its abundance is not meaningful. The chain is built from TRBV28 and TRBJ2-3; 9 nucleotides match TRBD2. The trim removed 3 bases at V and 0 bases at J, leaving 1 base unmatched. The CDR3 extends over 15 amino acids. Per the germline V gene, CDR1 is MDHEN and CDR2 is SYDVKM. Written as DNA, the CDR3 is TGTGCCAGCAGTTTGGGGACTAGCAGCACAGATACGCAGTATTTT. Encoded protein: CASSLGTSSTDTQYF. The full variable domain, rest sourced from reference TRBV28 and TRBJ2-3, is DVKVTQSSRYLVKRTGEKVFLECVQDMDHENMFWYRQDPGLGLRLIYFSYDVKMKEKGDIPEGYSVSREKKERFSLILESASTNQTSMYLCASSLGTSSTDTQYFGPGTRLTVL.